This entry is about one T cell receptor beta chain. Its antigen is unknown. Germline V gives CDR1 MDHEN, CDR2 SYDVKM. This CDR3 spans 12 amino acids. Deletions cut 3 bases from V and 3 bases from J, with 6 bases between. TCRdb's copy holds only in-frame clones and misses some; the assay was immunoSEQ multiplex PCR. The sample holds approximately 4,400 clones; roughly 80% are singletons and the top ten take approximately 10%. Premalignant or tumor cells were enriched by macro-dissection after pathologic assessment. This record comes from a study of immune evolution from preneoplasia to lung adenocarcinoma. Study-level points and caveats: Normal lung had highest clonality; later lesions appeared denser, more diverse. Top clone frequencies peaked in normal lung, apparently declining through invasive adenocarcinoma.

The material sequenced was FFPE minimally invasive lung adenocarcinoma tissue. The genes are TRBV28 and TRBJ2-7; D not certain. This TCR came from a person between 70 and 80 years old with lung adenocarcinoma. In nucleotides, the CDR3 is TGTGCCAGCAGTTTTATTTTCTACGAGCAGTACTTC. Its protein is CASSFIFYEQYF.